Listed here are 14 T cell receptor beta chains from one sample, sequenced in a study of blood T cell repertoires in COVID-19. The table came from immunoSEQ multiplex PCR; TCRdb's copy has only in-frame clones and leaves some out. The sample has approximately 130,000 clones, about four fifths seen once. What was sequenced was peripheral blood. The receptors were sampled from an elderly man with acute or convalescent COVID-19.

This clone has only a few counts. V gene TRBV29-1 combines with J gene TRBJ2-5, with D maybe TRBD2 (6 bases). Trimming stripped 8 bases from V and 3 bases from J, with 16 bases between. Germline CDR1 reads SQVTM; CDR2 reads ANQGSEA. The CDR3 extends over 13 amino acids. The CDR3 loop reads CSIRAGPKETQYF. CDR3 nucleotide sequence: TGCAGCATCCGAGCGGGTCCGAAAGAGACCCAGTACTTC.

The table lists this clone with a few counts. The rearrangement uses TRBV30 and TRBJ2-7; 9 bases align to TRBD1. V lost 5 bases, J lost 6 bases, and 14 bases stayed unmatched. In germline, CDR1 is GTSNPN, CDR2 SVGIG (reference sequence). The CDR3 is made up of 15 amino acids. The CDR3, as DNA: TGTGCCTGGGAAACAACAGGGGGCGCGTCCAGCGAGCAGTACTTC. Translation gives CAWETTGGASSEQYF.

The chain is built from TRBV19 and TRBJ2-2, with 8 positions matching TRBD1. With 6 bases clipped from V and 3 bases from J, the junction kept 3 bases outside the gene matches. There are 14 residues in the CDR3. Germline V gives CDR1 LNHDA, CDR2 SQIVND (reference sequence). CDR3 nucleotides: TGTGCCAGTAGAAAGGACAGGGACACCGGGGAGCTGTTTTTT. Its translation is CASRKDRDTGELFF.

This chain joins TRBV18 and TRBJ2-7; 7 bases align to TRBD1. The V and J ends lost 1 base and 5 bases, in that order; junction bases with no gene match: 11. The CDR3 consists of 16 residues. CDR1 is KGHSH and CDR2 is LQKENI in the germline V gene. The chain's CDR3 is CASSPRNTGVVNEQYF. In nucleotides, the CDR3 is TGTGCCAGCTCACCACGAAACACAGGGGTGGTTAACGAGCAGTACTTC. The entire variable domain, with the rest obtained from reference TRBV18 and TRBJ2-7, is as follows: NAGVMQNPRHLVRRRGQEARLRCSPMKGHSHVYWYRQLPEEGLKFMVYLQKENIIDESGMPKERFSAEFPKEGPSILRIQQVVRGDSAAYFCASSPRNTGVVNEQYFGPGTRLTVT.

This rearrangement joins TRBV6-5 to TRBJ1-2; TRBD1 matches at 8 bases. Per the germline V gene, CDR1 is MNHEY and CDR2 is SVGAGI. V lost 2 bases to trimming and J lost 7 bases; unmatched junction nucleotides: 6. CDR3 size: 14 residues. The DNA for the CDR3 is TGTGCCAGCAGTTACGGACAGGGTGGGAGTGGCTACACCTTC. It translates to CASSYGQGGSGYTF.

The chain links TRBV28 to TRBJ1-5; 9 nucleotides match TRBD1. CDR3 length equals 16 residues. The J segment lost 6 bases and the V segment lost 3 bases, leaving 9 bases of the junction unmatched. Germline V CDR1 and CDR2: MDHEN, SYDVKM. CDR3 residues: CASSFNGGQGSQPQHF. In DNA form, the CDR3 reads TGTGCCAGCAGTTTCAACGGGGGACAGGGCTCTCAGCCCCAGCATTTT.

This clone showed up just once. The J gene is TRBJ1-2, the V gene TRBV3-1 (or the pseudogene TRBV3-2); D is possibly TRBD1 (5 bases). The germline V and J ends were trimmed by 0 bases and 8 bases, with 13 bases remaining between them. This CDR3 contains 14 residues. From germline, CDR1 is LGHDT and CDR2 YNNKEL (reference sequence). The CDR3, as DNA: TGTGCCAGCAGCCAAGAGGTCCAGGGATGGGGCTACACCTTC. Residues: CASSQEVQGWGYTF.

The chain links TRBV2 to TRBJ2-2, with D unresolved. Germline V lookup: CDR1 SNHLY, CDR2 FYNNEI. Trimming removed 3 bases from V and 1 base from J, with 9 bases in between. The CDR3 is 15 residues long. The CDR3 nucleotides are TGTGCCAGCAGTGAGGGCATAAAGAACACCGGGGAGCTGTTTTTT. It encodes CASSEGIKNTGELFF.

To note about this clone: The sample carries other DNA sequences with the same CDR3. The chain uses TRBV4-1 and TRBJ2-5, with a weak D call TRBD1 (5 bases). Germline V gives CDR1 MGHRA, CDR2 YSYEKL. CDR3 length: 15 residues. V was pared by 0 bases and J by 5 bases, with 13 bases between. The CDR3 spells CASSQDGRVWETQYF. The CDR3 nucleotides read TGCGCCAGCAGCCAAGATGGCAGGGTTTGGGAGACCCAGTACTTC.

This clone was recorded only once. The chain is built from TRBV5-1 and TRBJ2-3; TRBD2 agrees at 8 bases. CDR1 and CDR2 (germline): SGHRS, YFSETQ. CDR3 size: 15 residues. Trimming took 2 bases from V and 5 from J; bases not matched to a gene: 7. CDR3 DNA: TGCGCCAGCAGCTTAGCGGGAGATGTGGTAGATACGCAGTATTTT. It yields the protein CASSLAGDVVDTQYF.

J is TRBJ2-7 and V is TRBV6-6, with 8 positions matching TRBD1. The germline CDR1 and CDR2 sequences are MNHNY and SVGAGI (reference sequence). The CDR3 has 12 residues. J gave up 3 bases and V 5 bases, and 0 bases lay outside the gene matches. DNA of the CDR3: TGTGCCAGCAGTGGACAGGGCTACGAGCAGTACTTC. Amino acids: CASSGQGYEQYF.

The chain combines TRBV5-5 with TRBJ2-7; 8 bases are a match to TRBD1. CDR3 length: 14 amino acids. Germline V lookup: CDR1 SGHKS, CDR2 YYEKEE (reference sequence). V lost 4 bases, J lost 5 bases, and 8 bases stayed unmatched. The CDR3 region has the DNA TGTGCCAGCAGCCCCGGACAGGGTCGACACGAGCAGTACTTC. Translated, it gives CASSPGQGRHEQYF.

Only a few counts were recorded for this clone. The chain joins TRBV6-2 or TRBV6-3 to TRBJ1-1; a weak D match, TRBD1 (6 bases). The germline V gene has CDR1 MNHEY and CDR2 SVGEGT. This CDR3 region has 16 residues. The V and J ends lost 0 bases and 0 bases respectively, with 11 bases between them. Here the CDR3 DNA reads TGTGCCAGCAGTTACTCGATATGGGACATGAACACTGAAGCTTTCTTT. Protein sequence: CASSYSIWDMNTEAFF.

The CDR3 loop reads CASSPEESSSYEQYF. CDR3 DNA: TGTGCCAGCAGCCCCGAGGAGTCGAGCTCCTACGAGCAGTACTTC. This chain links TRBV7-8 with TRBJ2-7; D is undetermined. Trimming removed 5 bases at V and 0 bases at J, with 14 bases between. CDR1 and CDR2 (germline): SGHVS, FQNEAQ. The CDR3 runs 15 residues.